This T cell receptor (beta chain) was obtained from a study of T cell responses to AZD1222 COVID-19 vaccine. CDR1 MNHGY and CDR2 SAAAGT come from the germline V gene. CDR3 length: 15 amino acids. V dropped 9 bases and J dropped 6 bases, with 21 bases sitting between them. In its sample, this clone was seen once. Its antigen remains unidentified. Study results and caveats: Reports say nearly half of spike-specific TCRs go after unmutated variant regions.

The repertoire was sequenced with immunoSEQ multiplex PCR; TCRdb's copy has only in-frame clones and lacks some. The table includes around 100,000 clones, around 91% detected once. The specimen was peripheral blood, collected on day 0 of AZD1222 vaccination. This chain joins TRBV6-8 and TRBJ1-5; D possibly corresponds to TRBD1 (5 bases). This TCR was sampled from an adult in good health. CDR3 nucleotides: TGTGCCAGAAAAGGGGAACAGAGAATAAGTCAGCCCCAGCATTTT. Its translation: CARKGEQRISQPQHF.